This passage covers 23 T cell receptor beta chains from one sample sequenced in a study of blood T cell repertoires in COVID-19. Assay used: immunoSEQ multiplex PCR; TCRdb lists only in-frame clones, some missing. The table lists roughly 460,000 clones, around 90% of them singletons, with more than 0.7% in the top ten. Material: peripheral blood. The receptors shown here come from a man aged 18 to 35 with COVID-19, enrolled during active disease.

V usage is TRBV2 and J usage is TRBJ2-1, with a weak D call TRBD1 (5 bases). CDR3 length: 14 residues. The ends were cut back, 7 bases at V and 3 bases at J, with 13 bases in the middle. From germline, CDR1 is SNHLY and CDR2 FYNNEI. The DNA for the CDR3 is TGTGCCAGCACCCTGCAGGGTGTCTACAATGAGCAGTTCTTC. Protein: CASTLQGVYNEQFF.

CDR3: CASSRQGWDQFF. CDR3 DNA sequence: TGTGCCAGCAGCCGACAGGGGTGGGATCAGTTCTTC. This chain joins TRBV11-2 and TRBJ2-1, with 8 positions matching TRBD1. The length of the CDR3 is 12 residues. The V segment lost 5 bases and the J segment 13 bases; nucleotides outside the gene matches: 7. CDR1 is SGHAT and CDR2 is FQNNGV in the germline V gene.

This chain joins TRBV6-5 and TRBJ1-1; 10 nucleotides agree with TRBD1. Germline-derived CDR1 and CDR2 are MNHEY and SVGAGI. V lost 6 bases to trimming and J lost 4 bases; unmatched junction nucleotides: 8. The CDR3 totals 15 residues. In nucleotides, the CDR3 is TGTGCCAGCAGCCGACAGGGGGCCCGTAGCACTGAAGCTTTCTTT. This translates into CASSRQGARSTEAFF.

This clone was observed a few times. The V and J genes are TRBV5-5 and TRBJ1-5; D unresolved. There are 16 residues in the CDR3. V was shortened by 4 bases and J by 2 bases, with 16 bases between the two germline ends. Germline assignment: CDR1 SGHKS and CDR2 YYEKEE (reference sequence). CDR3 DNA: TGTGCCAGCAGCCGAACTCCGGTCACTGGCAATCAGCCCCAGCATTTT. It is translated as CASSRTPVTGNQPQHF.

This clone has only one observation. The CDR3 sequence is CASSWLAGGGYEQYF. CDR3 coding DNA: TGTGCCAGTAGTTGGCTAGCGGGAGGGGGCTACGAGCAGTACTTC. V usage is TRBV19 and J usage is TRBJ2-7; 12 nucleotides line up with TRBD2. The V gene's germline CDR1 is LNHDA and CDR2 SQIVND (reference sequence). The ends lost 5 bases at V and 3 bases at J; junction bases unmatched: 5. The CDR3 loop spans 15 amino acids.

V usage is TRBV3-1 (or the pseudogene TRBV3-2) and J usage is TRBJ2-2; weak D call: TRBD2 (6 bases). V was clipped by 4 bases and J by 6 bases, with 15 bases between them. In germline, CDR1 is LGHDT, CDR2 YNNKEL (reference sequence). This CDR3 is 15 amino acids long. CDR3 protein: CASSLLGGASGELFF. CDR3 DNA: TGTGCCAGCAGCCTCCTTGGCGGGGCCTCCGGGGAGCTGTTTTTT.

The chain employs TRBV7-9 and TRBJ1-4, with 9 bases lining up with TRBD1. Trimming cost V 5 bases and J 0 bases; bases outside gene matches: 4. CDR1 and CDR2 from the germline V gene are SEHNR and FQNEAQ (reference sequence). The CDR3 extends over 16 amino acids. CDR3 in amino acids: CASSQTGGATNEKLFF. The CDR3 coding sequence is TGTGCCAGCAGCCAGACAGGGGGAGCAACTAATGAAAAACTGTTTTTT.

This clone appeared a few times. The chain is built from TRBV7-2 and TRBJ1-2; D possibly corresponds to TRBD1 (5 bases). Deletions cut 1 base from V and 8 bases from J, with 17 bases between. CDR3 length equals 15 residues. Germline CDR1 is SGHTA and CDR2 is FQGNSA. CDR3 amino acids: CASSLETSGRVGYTF. The CDR3, as DNA: TGTGCCAGCAGCTTAGAGACGTCGGGCAGGGTCGGCTACACCTTC.

The gene calls are TRBV7-9 and TRBJ1-4; TRBD1 matches 7 bases. The CDR3 has 14 amino acids. V was pared by 5 bases and J by 7 bases, with 7 bases of the junction left unmatched. The germline V gene has CDR1 SEHNR and CDR2 FQNEAQ (reference sequence). The CDR3 is CASSPRQGGEKLFF. The CDR3 coding sequence is TGTGCCAGCAGCCCCAGACAGGGTGGTGAAAAACTGTTTTTT. Together with reference TRBV7-9 and TRBJ1-4, the CDR3 gives the full variable domain: DTGVSQNPRHKITKRGQNVTFRCDPISEHNRLYWYRQTLGQGPEFLTYFQNEAQLEKSRLLSDRFSAERPKGSFSTLEIQRTEQGDSAMYLCASSPRQGGEKLFFGSGTQLSVL.

Here the CDR3 reads CASSLAQGGSNQPQHF. Written as DNA, the CDR3 is TGTGCCAGCAGCTTGGCACAGGGGGGAAGCAATCAGCCCCAGCATTTT. The chain is built from TRBV5-5 and TRBJ1-5; TRBD1 matches 8 bases. CDR1 and CDR2 from the germline V gene are SGHKS and YYEKEE (reference sequence). Trimming removed 0 bases from V and 1 base from J; junction bases left unmatched: 3. CDR3 size: 16 residues.

J is TRBJ1-2 and V is TRBV6-2 or TRBV6-3; the D gene is possibly TRBD1 (6 bases). CDR1 is MNHEY and CDR2 is SVGEGT in the germline V gene. V lost 6 bases to trimming and J lost 4 bases, with 21 bases between them. CDR3 length: 16 amino acids. The CDR3 sequence: CASSRNRDPPLYGYTF. The DNA of the CDR3 is TGTGCCAGCAGCCGCAACAGGGACCCCCCTCTCTATGGCTACACCTTC.

Concerning this clone: The sample carries other DNA sequences with the same CDR3. The chain uses TRBV5-1 and TRBJ2-3; TRBD2 agrees at 16 bases. CDR1 and CDR2 (germline): SGHRS, YFSETQ. The CDR3 is made up of 16 amino acids. V gave up 4 bases and J gave up 3 bases; unmatched junction bases: 2. CDR3 bases: TGCGCCAGCAGCCCGGGACTAGCGGGAGGGACAGATACGCAGTATTTT. This encodes CASSPGLAGGTDTQYF.

The chain uses TRBV5-1 and TRBJ2-3; TRBD2 aligns across 7 bases. V was clipped by 0 bases and J by 5 bases; unmatched bases: 6. The CDR3 is 15 amino acids. CDR1 SGHRS and CDR2 YFSETQ come from the germline V gene. The CDR3 region is CASSLDPGRGDTQYF. The DNA of the CDR3 is TGCGCCAGCAGCTTGGACCCGGGGAGGGGAGATACGCAGTATTTT.

This clone is a singleton in its sample. The rearrangement links TRBV2 to TRBJ2-1; 13 bases are shared with TRBD2. Trimming at V came to 5 bases and at J to 8 bases, leaving 27 bases not matched to a gene. The CDR3 is 22 residues long. Germline-derived CDR1 and CDR2 are SNHLY and FYNNEI. The CDR3 DNA reads as TGTGCCAGCAGTAAAAATCCCTTTACCGGGACTAGCGGGACCTGGCCTATCGATGAGCAGTTCTTC. Encoded protein: CASSKNPFTGTSGTWPIDEQFF.

CDR3 in amino acids: CASRGTSGLTETQYF. CDR3 sequence (DNA): TGTGCCAGCAGAGGGACTAGCGGACTAACAGAGACCCAGTACTTC. This chain links TRBV2 with TRBJ2-5; 11 bases agree with TRBD2. In germline, CDR1 is SNHLY, CDR2 FYNNEI. The CDR3 totals 15 residues. Trimming at V came to 6 bases and at J to 4 bases, leaving 7 bases not matched to a gene.

The rearrangement uses TRBV27 and TRBJ2-2, with TRBD2 matching 9 bases. CDR3 length equals 17 residues. V shed 5 bases and J 8 bases; nucleotides not matched to a gene: 15. Germline CDR1 is MNHEY and CDR2 is SMNVEV (reference sequence). Here the CDR3 reads CASSVVAGGSFGGELFF. The CDR3 DNA sequence: TGTGCCAGCAGTGTCGTCGCGGGGGGGTCCTTTGGTGGGGAGCTGTTTTTT.

The chain joins TRBV5-4 to TRBJ2-1, with 7 bases identical to TRBD2. CDR1 is SGHNT, CDR2 YYREEE, per germline (reference sequence). The CDR3 extends over 12 amino acids. After removal of 0 bases from V and 14 bases from J, the junction contained 5 bases not matched to a gene. This chain's CDR3 is CASSLDDRGEFF. Here the CDR3 DNA reads TGTGCCAGCAGCTTGGACGACCGGGGGGAGTTCTTC.

The chain is built from TRBV7-3 and TRBJ2-7; 8 bases map to TRBD2. The V gene end was trimmed by 3 bases and the J gene end by 3 bases; junction bases not matched to a gene: 7. Germline V lookup: CDR1 SGHTA, CDR2 FQGTGA. This CDR3 has 15 amino acids. The CDR3 sequence is CASSFTGGQSYEQYF. The CDR3 nucleotides read TGTGCCAGCAGCTTTACGGGGGGGCAGAGCTACGAGCAGTACTTC.

This sequence joins TRBV30 and TRBJ2-3; 7 nucleotides match TRBD2. The length of the CDR3 is 11 residues. J lost 4 bases, V lost 7 bases, and 2 bases had no gene match. Germline assignment: CDR1 GTSNPN and CDR2 SVGIG (reference sequence). CDR3 nucleotide sequence: TGTGCCTCTAGCGGTTCAGATACGCAGTATTTT. Protein product: CASSGSDTQYF.

This clone was observed a handful of times. The chain carries TRBV20-1 and TRBJ1-2, with a possible D match to TRBD1 (5 bases). Trimming cost V 1 base and J 8 bases, with 8 bases left between them. The germline CDR1 and CDR2 sequences are DFQATT and SNEGSKA (reference sequence). This CDR3 comprises 11 residues. The CDR3 nucleotides are TGCAGTGCTAGAGGGTGGGGCGGCTACACCTTC. Protein product: CSARGWGGYTF.

This clone was detected a few times. The chain employs TRBV11-2 and TRBJ2-7; 9 nucleotides match TRBD2. In germline, CDR1 is SGHAT, CDR2 FQNNGV. Trimming cost V 5 bases and J 4 bases; bases outside gene matches: 9. CDR3 size: 15 residues. The CDR3 loop is CASSIERGAQYEQYF. DNA of the CDR3: TGTGCCAGCAGCATCGAGCGGGGGGCCCAATACGAGCAGTACTTC.

The DNA of the CDR3 is TGTGCCATCAGTGTACAGGGGTCAGGCGAGCAGTACTTC. Encoded protein: CAISVQGSGEQYF. The J gene is TRBJ2-7, the V gene TRBV10-3; 7 nucleotides match TRBD1. The V gene end was trimmed by 4 bases and the J gene end by 6 bases; junction bases not matched to a gene: 6. Germline CDR1 and CDR2: ENHRY and SYGVKD. CDR3 length: 13 residues.

The gene calls are TRBV10-1 and TRBJ1-3, with D possibly TRBD1 on 5 matching bases. Trimming pared 0 bases from V and 11 bases from J, leaving 11 bases between. Germline CDR1 WNHNN, CDR2 SYGVQD (reference sequence). The CDR3 is 13 residues long. The CDR3 protein is CASSESSGAPIYF. For the CDR3, the DNA is TGCGCCAGCAGTGAGTCTTCTGGGGCGCCCATATATTTT.